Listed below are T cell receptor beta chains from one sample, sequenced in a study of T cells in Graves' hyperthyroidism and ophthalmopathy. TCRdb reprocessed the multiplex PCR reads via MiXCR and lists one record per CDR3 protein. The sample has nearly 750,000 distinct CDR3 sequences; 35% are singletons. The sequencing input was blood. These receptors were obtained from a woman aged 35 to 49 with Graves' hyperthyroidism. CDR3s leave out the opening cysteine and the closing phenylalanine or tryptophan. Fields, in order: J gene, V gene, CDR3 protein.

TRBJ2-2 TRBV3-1 ASRARRDINTGELF
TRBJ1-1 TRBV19 ASSIPGGTEAF
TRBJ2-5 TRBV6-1 ASSPRRGREETQY
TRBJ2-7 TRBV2 ASRQAGADNEQY
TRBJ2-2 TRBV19 ASSGGGVTGELF
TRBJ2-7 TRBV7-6 ASSYRDAPYEQY
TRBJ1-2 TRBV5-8 ASSLASTDGGYT
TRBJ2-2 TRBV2 VSSVATNTGELF
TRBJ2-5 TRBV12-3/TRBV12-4 ASSQSGGGLGETQY
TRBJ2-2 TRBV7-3 ASSPTSGTNTGELF
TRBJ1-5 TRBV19 ASSILPGQGRQPQH
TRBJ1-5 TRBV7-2 ASSGGLRSNQPQH
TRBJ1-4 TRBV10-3 ATGQGVREKLF
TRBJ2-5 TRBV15 ATSRGGLDDETQY
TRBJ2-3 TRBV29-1 SVGGQGGDTQY
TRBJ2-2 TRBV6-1 ASTIHGAGAVGELF
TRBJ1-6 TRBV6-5 ASSPFGDSPLH
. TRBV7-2 ASSLWLAGENEQF
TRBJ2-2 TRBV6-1 ASSRRLAGGPGYTGELF
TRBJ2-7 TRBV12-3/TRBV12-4 ASSFALGTGEQY
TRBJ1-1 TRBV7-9 ASIITGIDAEAF
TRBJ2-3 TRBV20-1 SATTLEGTDTPY
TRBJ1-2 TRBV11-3 ASSLDPGYT
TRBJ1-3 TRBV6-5 ASSRQGIGNTIY
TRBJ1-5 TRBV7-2 ASSGSDRGGQPQH
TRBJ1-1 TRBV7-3 ASSQDLLRTGENTEAF
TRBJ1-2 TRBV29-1 AWVWAANYGYT
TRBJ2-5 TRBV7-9 ASSSGPHQGKRETQC
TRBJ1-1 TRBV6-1 ASSLRGQGSVTEAF
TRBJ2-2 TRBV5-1 ASSLASHTGELF